The 23 T cell receptor beta chains listed next were all sequenced from one sample in a study of Graves' ophthalmopathy and Graves' hyperthyroidism. Scientists amplified the TCR beta CDR3 regions from RNA transcripts. Following a first-round RT-PCR that used HTBI primers, a second-round multiplex PCR was carried out. TCRdb analysed the multiplex PCR reads with MiXCR anew, one entry per CDR3 protein. This table has a few hundred thousand distinct CDR3 sequences, 15% to 17% appearing once. The sample consisted of peripheral blood. Source of these receptors: a woman under 30 with stable Graves' hyperthyroidism.

This clonotype has a handful of counts. The CDR3 is CASSQVGNGSPGELFF. The CDR3 nucleotides are TGCGCCAGCAGCCAAGTAGGAAATGGGAGTCCCGGGGAGCTGTTTTTT. This chain links TRBV4-1 with TRBJ2-2; tentatively, D is TRBD2 (5 bases). Germline CDR1 MGHRA, CDR2 YSYEKL. CDR3 length: 16 residues. The V end lost 1 base, the J end lost 6 bases, and 15 bases lay between the germline ends.

This rearrangement joins TRBV3-1 to TRBJ1-1; 9 nucleotides align to TRBD1. Germline V gene sequence: CDR1 LGHDT, CDR2 YNNKEL (reference sequence). Trimming removed 3 bases from V and 3 bases from J; junction bases left unmatched: 2. The CDR3 has 14 amino acids. CDR3 sequence (DNA): TGTGCCAGCAGCCATGGACAGGGGTACACTGAAGCTTTCTTT. Translated: CASSHGQGYTEAFF. The full variable domain, in which reference TRBV3-1 and TRBJ1-1 provide the parts outside the CDR3, is DTAVSQTPKYLVTQMGNDKSIKCEQNLGHDTMYWYKQDSKKFLKIMFSYNNKELIINETVPNRFSPKSPDKAHLNLHINSLELGDSAVYFCASSHGQGYTEAFFGQGTRLTVV.

At least ten counts were recorded for this clonotype. The chain employs TRBV18 and TRBJ2-5, with D perhaps TRBD1 (5 bases). V lost 6 bases and J lost 5, with 16 bases in between. The CDR3 sequence is 14 residues long. Germline values: CDR1 KGHSH, CDR2 LQKENI. Here the CDR3 reads CASSPSRVGETQYF. In nucleotides, the CDR3 is TGTGCCAGCTCGCCTTCCAGGGTAGGGGAGACCCAGTACTTC. The full variable domain, rest sourced from reference TRBV18 and TRBJ2-5, is NAGVMQNPRHLVRRRGQEARLRCSPMKGHSHVYWYRQLPEEGLKFMVYLQKENIIDESGMPKERFSAEFPKEGPSILRIQQVVRGDSAAYFCASSPSRVGETQYFGPGTRLLVL.

This clonotype was seen at least ten times. CDR3 in amino acids: CASSFGRGLSGYTF. In nucleotides, the CDR3 is TGTGCCAGCAGTTTCGGCAGGGGTCTCAGTGGCTACACCTTC. The chain couples TRBV12-3 or TRBV12-4 to TRBJ1-2; D is possibly TRBD1 (6 bases). This CDR3 is 14 amino acids long. V lost 3 bases and J lost 7, with 15 bases in between.

This clonotype appeared a few times. The chain joins TRBV11-3 to TRBJ1-1; tentative D call: TRBD1 (5 bases). Looked up from germline, CDR1 is SGHNT and CDR2 is YENEEA. There are 15 residues in the CDR3. Trimming left V 2 bases short and J 1 base short, with 11 bases between. The CDR3 loop is CASSLSGFGNTEAFF. The CDR3 DNA follows: TGTGCCAGCAGCTTATCAGGGTTTGGGAACACTGAAGCTTTCTTT.

This clonotype occurred many times. V and J are TRBV28 and TRBJ1-1; D is unclear. The germline V gene encodes CDR1 MDHEN and CDR2 SYDVKM. The V end lost 6 bases, the J end lost 6 bases, and 20 bases lay between the germline ends. This CDR3 has 15 residues. CDR3 loop: CASSLLPGGLPEAFF. Here the CDR3 DNA reads TGTGCCAGCAGCCTACTACCGGGAGGGTTACCTGAAGCTTTCTTT.

V gene TRBV10-3 combines with J gene TRBJ1-5; D is perhaps TRBD1 (5 bases). CDR1 and CDR2 (germline): ENHRY, SYGVKD. The length of the CDR3 is 19 residues. V was pared by 0 bases and J by 4 bases, with 22 bases between. The CDR3 spells CAISESGEGQAGGNQPQHF. Written as DNA, the CDR3 is TGTGCCATCAGTGAGTCGGGGGAAGGGCAGGCGGGCGGAAATCAGCCCCAGCATTTT.

This clonotype was observed many times. This sequence joins TRBV5-1 and TRBJ2-7, with a tentative D call TRBD1 (5 bases). CDR3 size: 12 residues. V lost 4 bases and J lost 9, with 14 bases in between. The V gene's germline CDR1 is SGHRS and CDR2 YFSETQ. CDR3 DNA: TGCGCCAGCAGCACTACAGGTGGTGGGCAGTACTTC. Encoded protein: CASSTTGGGQYF.

The chain couples TRBV5-5 to TRBJ1-1; tentative D call: TRBD1 (5 bases). CDR3 length equals 13 residues. V was shortened by 0 bases and J by 11 bases, with 14 bases between the two germline ends. The V gene's germline CDR1 is SGHKS and CDR2 YYEKEE (reference sequence). CDR3 sequence reads: CASSLAAGTGAFF. DNA of the CDR3: TGTGCCAGCAGCTTGGCCGCCGGGACCGGTGCTTTCTTT.

Concerning this clonotype: This may be a read error, as it is one base from a much larger clone. The rearrangement joins TRBV29-1 to TRBJ1-1, with a possible D match to TRBD1 (6 bases). Germline V gives CDR1 SQVTM, CDR2 ANQGSEA. The CDR3 loop spans 12 amino acids. The DNA for the CDR3 is TGCAGCGTTGGGGGGGCGAACACTGAAGCTTGCTTT. Residues: CSVGGANTEACF.

This clonotype showed up many times. The rearrangement joins TRBV2 to TRBJ2-2, with 7 bases that match TRBD1. V gave up 4 bases and J gave up 3 bases; unmatched junction bases: 2. This CDR3 is 14 amino acids long. CDR1 and CDR2 (germline): SNHLY, FYNNEI. As DNA, the CDR3 is TGTGCCAGCAGTGGACAGGGTCACACCGGGGAGCTGTTTTTT. Translating gives CASSGQGHTGELFF.

This clonotype was found many times. The rearrangement joins TRBV4-1 to TRBJ1-5; D possibly corresponds to TRBD1 (5 bases). CDR3 length: 15 residues. Germline CDR1 reads MGHRA; CDR2 reads YSYEKL. V was clipped by 0 bases and J by 6 bases, with 12 bases between them. The CDR3 DNA reads as TGCGCCAGCAGCCAAGATGGGGCCGGGGGTCAGCCCCAGCATTTT. This encodes CASSQDGAGGQPQHF.

Details on this clonotype: A much larger clone lies one base from this, so it may be a read error. This sequence joins TRBV9 and TRBJ1-1, with a possible D match to TRBD1 (6 bases). The germline CDR1 and CDR2 sequences are SGDLS and YYNGEE. The CDR3 spans 16 residues. V lost 3 bases to trimming and J lost 1 base, with 16 bases between them. CDR3 amino acids: CASSALLDRSNTEAFF. The DNA of the CDR3 is TGTGCCAGCAGCGCACTTCTCGACAGGTCGAACACTGAAGCTTTCTTT.

This clonotype was counted at least ten times. The rearrangement joins TRBV12-3 or TRBV12-4 to TRBJ1-5; maybe TRBD1 (5 bases). This CDR3 has 15 amino acids. V was clipped by 5 bases and J by 2 bases, with 13 bases between them. The CDR3 sequence is CASSQGLGGNQPQHF. The DNA of the CDR3 is TGTGCCAGCAGTCAGGGATTAGGTGGCAATCAGCCCCAGCATTTT.

This clonotype was picked up one time. The chain recombines TRBV7-9 with TRBJ1-1; a possible D gene is TRBD1 (6 bases). CDR3 size: 13 residues. Germline V CDR1 and CDR2: SEHNR, FQNEAQ (reference sequence). The V and J ends lost 1 base and 7 bases respectively, with 10 bases between them. This CDR3 is CASSLDAGDEAFF. The CDR3 nucleotides are TGTGCCAGCAGCTTAGATGCAGGGGATGAAGCTTTCTTT.

This chain connects TRBV27 to TRBJ2-7; possible D gene TRBD1, 5 bases. From germline, CDR1 is MNHEY and CDR2 SMNVEV (reference sequence). V gave up 2 bases and J gave up 4 bases, with 18 bases separating them. The CDR3 length is 16 residues. CDR3: CASSLLLSQGSYEQYF. The CDR3 DNA reads as TGTGCCAGCAGTTTACTCTTATCGCAGGGTTCATACGAGCAGTACTTC.

The sample holds a few counts of this clonotype. The chain links TRBV7-9 to TRBJ1-2; D is ambiguous. The CDR3 sequence is 14 residues long. Germline lookup yields CDR1 SEHNR and CDR2 FQNEAQ (reference sequence). V lost 7 bases to trimming and J lost 0 bases, with 12 bases between them. CDR3 in amino acids: CASTLFDPNYGYTF. CDR3 nucleotide sequence: TGTGCCAGCACCCTCTTCGACCCTAACTATGGCTACACCTTC. Combining the CDR3 with reference TRBV7-9 and TRBJ1-2 gives the whole variable domain DTGVSQNPRHKITKRGQNVTFRCDPISEHNRLYWYRQTLGQGPEFLTYFQNEAQLEKSRLLSDRFSAERPKGSFSTLEIQRTEQGDSAMYLCASTLFDPNYGYTFGSGTRLTVV.

V usage is TRBV29-1 and J usage is TRBJ2-5, with D possibly matching TRBD2 (5 bases). CDR1 SQVTM and CDR2 ANQGSEA come from the germline V gene. The CDR3 has 15 residues. Trimming cost V 7 bases and J 5 bases, with 23 bases left between them. CDR3 loop: CSAARVVDSGETQYF. CDR3 nucleotide sequence: TGCAGCGCCGCGAGGGTGGTAGACTCTGGGGAGACCCAGTACTTC.

Many counts were recorded for this clonotype. A much larger clone lies a single base off, so this may be a read error. The conserved phenylalanine or tryptophan is not found at the CDR3 terminus, so this likely reflects a read error. This chain links TRBV20-1 with TRBJ2-7, with D unclear. The CDR3 contains 14 residues. Germline V gives CDR1 DFQATT, CDR2 SNEGSKA (reference sequence). Deletions cut 6 bases from V and 0 bases from J, with 15 bases between. The CDR3 nucleotides are TGCAGTGCCCTCTCTCCGAGGAGCTCCTACGAGCAGTACCTC. Amino acid sequence: CSALSPRSSYEQYL.

This clonotype has just a few counts. The chain combines TRBV12-3 or TRBV12-4 with TRBJ2-2; the match to TRBD1 covers 10 bases. With V trimmed by 3 bases and J by 7 bases, 8 bases remained unmatched. The CDR3 is 16 amino acids. The CDR3 here is CASSLGQGIPYGELFF. CDR3 coding DNA: TGTGCCAGCAGTTTGGGACAGGGGATACCATACGGGGAGCTGTTTTTT.

In its sample, this clonotype was seen many times. V and J are TRBV7-2 and TRBJ1-2; 7 bases fit TRBD1. The CDR3 runs 15 residues. The V gene end was trimmed by 0 bases and the J gene end by 4 bases; junction bases not matched to a gene: 5. Germline V gives CDR1 SGHTA, CDR2 FQGNSA. The CDR3 spells CASSLARAGGYGYTF. CDR3 nucleotide sequence: TGTGCCAGCAGCTTAGCGAGGGCAGGGGGCTATGGCTACACCTTC.

The table lists this clonotype with many counts. The chain is built from TRBV10-3 and TRBJ2-7; a possible D gene is TRBD2 (5 bases). The V gene's germline CDR1 is ENHRY and CDR2 SYGVKD. Between the trimmed V and J ends, which lost 0 bases and 5 bases, there was a span of 17 bases. The CDR3 consists of 16 residues. CDR3 in DNA: TGTGCCATCAGTGAGTCGACTATGACGGCAGTCAACGAGCAGTACTTC. This codes for CAISESTMTAVNEQYF.

This clonotype appeared many times. This sequence joins TRBV27 and TRBJ1-2, with TRBD1 identical over 9 bases. Germline CDR1 is MNHEY and CDR2 is SMNVEV (reference sequence). This CDR3 has 13 residues. V lost 9 bases and J lost 7; bases outside the gene matches: 9. DNA of the CDR3: TGTGCCAGTGGGACAGGGAAAGTTGCTGGCTACACCTTC. Protein: CASGTGKVAGYTF.